The clone carrying this T cell receptor (beta chain) occurred once. Its cognate antigen is unknown. The record originates from a study of T cells in localized non-small cell lung cancer. The method was immunoSEQ multiplex PCR; TCRdb's version includes in-frame clones alone and lacks a portion of them. Among roughly 70,000 clones listed, 70% to 90% were seen once. The germline V gene encodes CDR1 LGHNA and CDR2 YSLEER. There are 15 residues in the CDR3. With 1 base removed from V and 2 bases from J, the gap between germline ends came to 11 bases. Regarding the study as a whole: Patients showing higher blood T cell density tended to see longer overall survival. Uninvolved adjacent lung showed the highest T cell clonality, exceeding tumor.

This material consisted of peripheral blood, taken before any cancer treatment. V and J are TRBV4-3 and TRBJ1-2; D is perhaps TRBD1 (5 bases). This sequence originates from a male donor aged 60 or over with stage III squamous cell lung carcinoma. In nucleotides, the CDR3 is TGCGCCAGCAGCCAAGCGACCGGGGCCAACTATGGCTACACCTTC. This codes for CASSQATGANYGYTF.